Shown below are 27 T cell receptor beta chains from a single sample sequenced in a study of T cell clones after liver transplantation. Generated by immunoSEQ multiplex PCR, the TCRdb table keeps only in-frame clones and is missing some. Found here are about 78,000 clones, about 80% of them singletons; the top ten hold 0.55% to 0.75%. This specimen consisted of CD4+ T cells from blood, obtained before liver transplant. The receptor source for this set is a human donor who received a liver transplant.

This clone was detected once. The chain has TRBV6-5 and TRBJ1-4; 9 bases are a match to TRBD1. Germline V gene sequence: CDR1 MNHEY, CDR2 SVGAGI. The CDR3 runs 14 residues. J lost 5 bases, V lost 8 bases, and 6 bases had no gene match. The CDR3 DNA reads as TGTGCCAGCCAACCTGACAGGGGGAATGAAAAACTGTTTTTT. It is translated as CASQPDRGNEKLFF.

V gene TRBV2 combines with J gene TRBJ2-7; 8 nucleotides agree with TRBD2. The CDR3 covers 15 residues. Germline CDR1 SNHLY, CDR2 FYNNEI. Germline trimming cut 6 bases from V and 6 bases from J; bases unmatched to any gene: 13. The CDR3 sequence is CASSQTSATSGEQYF. In nucleotides, the CDR3 is TGTGCCAGCAGCCAGACTAGCGCCACCTCGGGCGAGCAGTACTTC.

This chain joins TRBV9 and TRBJ2-5; perhaps TRBD1 as D (6 bases). The CDR3 runs 14 residues. V was trimmed by 4 bases and J by 4 bases, leaving 14 bases between them. Per the germline V gene, CDR1 is SGDLS and CDR2 is YYNGEE. The CDR3 protein is CASSPTQGRETQYF. The CDR3 DNA is TGTGCCAGCAGCCCAACTCAGGGGAGAGAGACCCAGTACTTC. Based on the CDR3 plus reference TRBV9 and TRBJ2-5, the full variable domain is DSGVTQTPKHLITATGQRVTLRCSPRSGDLSVYWYQQSLDQGLQFLIQYYNGEERAKGNILERFSAQQFPDLHSELNLSSLELGDSALYFCASSPTQGRETQYFGPGTRLLVL.

This clone was observed a few times. Other nucleotide sequences in the sample specify the same CDR3. The genes are TRBV4-3 and TRBJ2-3; the match to TRBD2 covers 11 bases. Looked up from germline, CDR1 is LGHNA and CDR2 is YSLEER. The CDR3 is 17 amino acids. The ends lost 1 base at V and 3 bases at J; junction bases unmatched: 6. CDR3 region: CASSQVLAGALTDTQYF. CDR3 in DNA: TGCGCCAGCAGCCAAGTACTAGCGGGAGCTCTGACAGATACGCAGTATTTT.

This clone was recorded once. The V gene is TRBV2, the J gene TRBJ2-7; no clear D. The CDR3 contains 11 residues. Germline CDR1 and CDR2: SNHLY and FYNNEI. V was shortened by 2 bases and J by 2 bases, with 1 base between the two germline ends. CDR3 sequence: CASSEPYEQYF. The CDR3 nucleotides read TGTGCCAGCAGTGAACCCTACGAGCAGTACTTC.

The chain carries TRBV5-6 and TRBJ2-2; the match to TRBD2 covers 7 bases. Per germline, CDR1 SGHDT and CDR2 YYEEEE. The length of the CDR3 is 14 residues. J lost 4 bases, V lost 3 bases, and 3 bases had no gene match. DNA of the CDR3: TGTGCCAGCAGCTATCTAGCGGTCACCGGGGAGCTGTTTTTT. This encodes CASSYLAVTGELFF.

This clone appeared a few times. The chain combines TRBV5-1 with TRBJ1-2; D not resolved. The V and J ends lost 0 bases and 4 bases respectively, with 4 bases between them. The CDR3 has 12 amino acids. Germline V gene data show CDR1 as SGHRS and CDR2 as YFSETQ. CDR3 sequence: CASSLEGYGYTF. The CDR3 DNA reads as TGCGCCAGCAGCTTGGAGGGCTATGGCTACACCTTC.

The rearrangement joins TRBV18 to TRBJ1-2; 12 nucleotides line up with TRBD1. The CDR3 length is 16 residues. The trim removed 5 bases at V and 6 bases at J, leaving 10 bases unmatched. CDR1 and CDR2 from the germline V gene are KGHSH and LQKENI. The CDR3 DNA sequence: TGTGCCAGCTCAATTTCCGGGACAGGGGGCAGTAATGGCTACACCTTC. Translation gives CASSISGTGGSNGYTF.

V and J are TRBV28 and TRBJ2-5, with 9 positions matching TRBD1. In germline, CDR1 is MDHEN, CDR2 SYDVKM. This CDR3 contains 16 residues. The V segment lost 1 base and the J segment 5 bases; nucleotides outside the gene matches: 8. The CDR3 coding sequence is TGTGCCAGCAGTTTATACTCCGGGACAGGGTGGGAGACCCAGTACTTC. Amino acid sequence: CASSLYSGTGWETQYF.

V is TRBV7-2 and J is TRBJ1-1, with TRBD1 matching over 8 bases. In germline, CDR1 is SGHTA, CDR2 FQGNSA. Germline trimming cut 5 bases from V and 4 bases from J; bases unmatched to any gene: 6. CDR3 length: 14 amino acids. CDR3 bases: TGTGCCAGCAGCCCTGACAGGGGATTCACTGAAGCTTTCTTT. Translating it yields CASSPDRGFTEAFF.

The rearrangement joins TRBV5-1 to TRBJ2-5; D is uncertain. This CDR3 is 13 amino acids long. Trimming pared 7 bases from V and 1 base from J, leaving 11 bases between. Per the germline V gene, CDR1 is SGHRS and CDR2 is YFSETQ. The CDR3 spells CASSDRAQETQYF. As DNA, the CDR3 is TGCGCCAGCTCGGATAGAGCCCAAGAGACCCAGTACTTC.

This clone occurred once. V and J are TRBV5-4 and TRBJ2-1, with 10 positions matching TRBD1. The CDR3 spans 16 residues. Germline values: CDR1 SGHNT, CDR2 YYREEE (reference sequence). V dropped 4 bases and J dropped 3; count of bases not matched to a gene: 7. CDR3 DNA: TGTGCCAGCAGCGTGGGGACAGGGGAATACTACAATGAGCAGTTCTTC. Protein sequence: CASSVGTGEYYNEQFF.

This clone was observed a single time. The V call is TRBV28, the J call TRBJ2-2, with a possible D match to TRBD2 (7 bases). From germline, CDR1 is MDHEN and CDR2 SYDVKM. The CDR3 sequence is 15 residues long. Trimming removed 5 bases from V and 4 bases from J, with 14 bases in between. The CDR3 DNA reads TGTGCCAGCAGTCTAGGGGGGGCGGTCACCGGGGAGCTGTTTTTT. This encodes CASSLGGAVTGELFF.

The V call is TRBV19, the J call TRBJ2-1; 11 bases match TRBD2. Germline V gene sequence: CDR1 LNHDA, CDR2 SQIVND (reference sequence). V was pared by 5 bases and J by 1 base, with 10 bases of the junction left unmatched. The CDR3 runs to 18 residues. CDR3 residues: CASSPLAGGGMSYNEQFF. The CDR3 DNA reads as TGTGCCAGTAGTCCGCTAGCGGGAGGCGGGATGTCCTACAATGAGCAGTTCTTC.

The J gene is TRBJ1-4, the V gene TRBV5-1, with D unresolved. Trimming stripped 7 bases from V and 0 bases from J, with 22 bases between. This CDR3 is built from 18 residues. Germline V gene data show CDR1 as SGHRS and CDR2 as YFSETQ. The CDR3 is CASSPGSAGLATNEKLFF. In DNA form, the CDR3 reads TGCGCCAGCTCCCCGGGGTCGGCAGGCCTTGCAACTAATGAAAAACTGTTTTTT.

The chain links TRBV28 to TRBJ2-1; 9 bases fit TRBD2. The ends lost 2 bases at V and 4 bases at J; junction bases unmatched: 6. The CDR3 is 16 residues long. Germline CDR1 MDHEN, CDR2 SYDVKM. The CDR3 DNA follows: TGTGCCAGCAGTTTAGGCGGGAGGGCCGGTTACAATGAGCAGTTCTTC. Translated, it gives CASSLGGRAGYNEQFF.

This clone was detected only a few times. This chain links TRBV21-1 with TRBJ2-6; TRBD1 reflects the table's D call only, with no check against the DNA. TRBV21-1 is classified as a pseudogene. The CDR3 runs 18 residues. This CDR3 is CASSIESGTESRANVLTF. The CDR3 DNA follows: TGTGCCAGCAGCATAGAGTCCGGGACAGAATCGCGGGCCAACGTCCTGACTTTC.

This chain joins TRBV6-6 and TRBJ2-7, with TRBD2 matching 8 bases. The trim removed 8 bases at V and 0 bases at J, leaving 3 bases unmatched. Looked up from germline, CDR1 is MNHNY and CDR2 is SVGAGI (reference sequence). This CDR3 has 13 amino acids. CDR3: CASLSGNSYEQYF. CDR3 DNA: TGTGCCAGCCTTAGCGGGAACTCCTACGAGCAGTACTTC.

This rearrangement joins TRBV5-1 to TRBJ2-5; TRBD2 is a possible D gene (6 bases). CDR1 and CDR2 from the germline V gene are SGHRS and YFSETQ. Trimming took off 0 bases at V and 3 bases at J, with 12 bases between the two ends. The CDR3 totals 15 residues. The CDR3 bases are TGCGCCAGCAGCTTGGTTCCAGGCGGGAAAGAGACCCAGTACTTC. Translating it yields CASSLVPGGKETQYF.

The chain joins TRBV29-1 to TRBJ2-7, with D tentatively TRBD1 or TRBD2 (5 bases each). V was shortened by 6 bases and J by 2 bases, with 8 bases between the two germline ends. There are 11 residues in the CDR3. CDR1 is SQVTM, CDR2 ANQGSEA, per germline. The CDR3 nucleotides read TGCAGCGTCCGGGGCGCCTACGAGCAGTACTTC. Encoded protein: CSVRGAYEQYF.

The J gene is TRBJ2-7, the V gene TRBV9; tentative D call: TRBD2 (5 bases). The length of the CDR3 is 15 residues. The germline gives CDR1 SGDLS, CDR2 YYNGEE. Trimming cost V 0 bases and J 5 bases, with 15 bases left between them. The CDR3: CASSVASGPLNEQYF. The CDR3 DNA follows: TGTGCCAGCAGCGTAGCCAGCGGCCCATTGAACGAGCAGTACTTC.

The chain uses TRBV28 and TRBJ1-2, with TRBD1 identical over 8 bases. Germline CDR1 MDHEN, CDR2 SYDVKM. The junction had 8 bases not matched to a gene; V was cut back by 4 bases and J by 4 bases. The CDR3 has 15 residues. As DNA, the CDR3 is TGTGCCAGCAGTTCGGACAGGGAAGGAGGCTATGGCTACACCTTC. Its protein is CASSSDREGGYGYTF.

The rearrangement links TRBV9 to TRBJ2-1, with 10 nucleotides matching TRBD1. CDR1 and CDR2 from the germline V gene are SGDLS and YYNGEE. This CDR3 is built from 16 residues. The junction had 12 bases not matched to a gene; V was cut back by 4 bases and J by 8 bases. The CDR3 loop is CASSSRQGAVIDEQFF. The CDR3 region has the DNA TGTGCCAGCAGCTCCCGACAGGGGGCGGTCATCGATGAGCAGTTCTTC.

The V call is TRBV7-6, the J call TRBJ2-2; TRBD1 agrees at 9 bases. CDR1 and CDR2 from the germline V gene are SGHVS and FNYEAQ. Losses at the gene ends were 1 base for V and 6 bases for J; bases not matched to a gene: 12. The CDR3 runs to 18 residues. The CDR3 DNA is TGTGCCAGCAGCTTAGTCCCGGGACAGGGTCGAAGGGCCGGGGAGCTGTTTTTT. Its protein product is CASSLVPGQGRRAGELFF.

V usage is TRBV28 and J usage is TRBJ1-1; TRBD1 matches 9 bases. The CDR3 runs to 14 residues. Germline loops: CDR1 MDHEN, CDR2 SYDVKM. With 3 bases clipped from V and 6 bases from J, the junction kept 5 bases outside the gene matches. The chain's CDR3 is CASSFTGGAAEAFF. CDR3 in DNA: TGTGCCAGCAGTTTCACAGGGGGCGCCGCTGAAGCTTTCTTT.

The chain uses TRBV5-1 and TRBJ2-2; D is possibly TRBD2 (6 bases). This CDR3 region has 15 residues. CDR1 SGHRS and CDR2 YFSETQ come from the germline V gene. V shed 3 bases and J shed 4 bases, with 13 bases lying between them. CDR3 sequence (DNA): TGCGCCAGCAGCTCGGGGGTAGGGAGCACCGGGGAGCTGTTTTTT. It is translated as CASSSGVGSTGELFF.

As DNA, the CDR3 is TGTGCCAGCAGTTCATTCCCGGGACAGCGAGATGAAAAACTGTTTTTT. Translating gives CASSSFPGQRDEKLFF. This chain links TRBV27 with TRBJ1-4; 7 nucleotides match TRBD1. The V gene's germline CDR1 is MNHEY and CDR2 SMNVEV (reference sequence). V was clipped by 4 bases and J by 6 bases; unmatched bases: 11. The CDR3 is 16 residues long.